This TCR beta chain was recovered during a study of blood T cell repertoires in COVID-19 (dated by TCRdb to 2019 to 2021). With regard to the full study: The collaborator samples originated in the United States, Italy and Spain and spanned the acute and convalescent phases of COVID-19. The prospective study material was composed of cDNA or gDNA derived from T cells, B-cell-depleted T cells, or PBMCs. The dataset comprised deeply sampled blood TCRbeta repertoires from subjects exposed to, actively infected with, or recovered from COVID-19. The repertoires were released in a freely available public database meant as a resource for research on the immune response to SARS-CoV-2. The samples were drawn from the first 160 participants of the ongoing ImmuneRACE study and from more than 1,000 subjects provided by 6 global collaborators. Sample metadata almost always included a de-identified subject ID, COVID-19 status, age in years and sex. Where available, HLA class I and class II types were obtained from metadata supplied by the sample provider rather than from assay-based typing.

Samples from volunteer blood donors who had recovered from COVID-19 were contributed by a second Seattle source. Whole blood was collected in K2EDTA tubes by collaborating institutions according to the institutions' own protocols. For TCRbeta analysis, collaborators shipped samples in one of three forms: frozen whole blood, isolated PBMCs, or DNA extracted from either of those sample types. This clone turned up a few times. Its recognized antigen is unknown. No much larger clonotype is one base removed from it; base qualities were not supplied. TCRbeta CDR3 regions were amplified from genomic DNA by means of the immunoSEQ Assay, a bias-controlled multiplex PCR. As for the authors' bioinformatics: The number of nucleated cells in each sample was estimated by amplification of reference gene primers within the assay. To quantify the absolute abundance of each unique TCRbeta CDR3 rearrangement, sequence reads were collapsed and filtered. For each sample, productive Simpson clonality was calculated as the square root of Simpson's diversity index across productive rearrangements. This immuneACCESS table, as held by TCRdb, lists in-frame sequences with V and J called but not all clones. Of the missing ones, under half trace to an unresolved V gene in checked studies; the others have no known cause. The V and J calls and clone size come from that table; D and trimming were worked out from the DNA. This sample holds about 300,000 clones; approximately 90% were observed only once. Clones ranked in the top ten supply approximately 7% of the sample.

V sheds 1 base and J sheds 1 base, leaving 4 bases between their ends. From its cysteine to its phenylalanine, the CDR3 spans 13 amino acids. Only the CDR3 region is kept as DNA, spanning 39 bases read in frame from base 1. CDR1 and CDR2, looked up from the germline V gene (reference sequence), are MNHEY and SMNVEV. General study outcomes and caveats: Clinical and demographic metadata were provided uncurated, with the amount varying by source and participant.

In this chain, TRBV27 is recombined with TRBJ1-1, with no reliable assignment of the D segment. The TCR was taken from a woman in her twenties or thirties who had recovered from COVID-19. Input material: peripheral blood. The CDR3 in this case is CASSLFWNTEAFF. Read as DNA, the sequence is TGTGCCAGCAGTTTATTCTGGAACACTGAAGCTTTCTTT.